One sample yielded the 22 T cell receptor beta chains listed below, sequenced in a study of blood T cell repertoires in COVID-19. This table comes from immunoSEQ multiplex PCR, and its TCRdb copy is limited to in-frame clones, with some not included. The sample records roughly 170,000 clones, about four fifths being singletons. Input material: PBMCs or T cells enriched from blood (not recorded which). The receptors come from a woman in her 50s in a cohort exposed to, infected with or recovered from COVID-19 (not recorded which).

Here the CDR3 reads CASSRGRSGNSPLHF. Here the CDR3 DNA reads TGTGCCAGCAGCCGCGGGCGCTCGGGTAATTCACCCCTCCACTTT. The gene calls are TRBV3-1 (or the pseudogene TRBV3-2) and TRBJ1-6, with unresolved D. Germline loops: CDR1 LGHDT, CDR2 YNNKEL (reference sequence). The CDR3 is made up of 15 amino acids. Trimming stripped 4 bases from V and 6 bases from J, with 13 bases between.

The J gene is TRBJ1-3, the V gene TRBV19, with 7 bases that match TRBD1. Germline lookup yields CDR1 LNHDA and CDR2 SQIVND (reference sequence). The CDR3 covers 16 residues. V lost 3 bases to trimming and J lost 0 bases; unmatched junction nucleotides: 5. The CDR3 DNA is TGTGCCAGTAGTATCTTCTCAGGGGGCTCTGGAAACACCATATATTTT. It codes for CASSIFSGGSGNTIYF.

V usage is TRBV4-1 and J usage is TRBJ2-3, with D possibly being TRBD2 (6 bases). Germline values: CDR1 MGHRA, CDR2 YSYEKL. The CDR3 has 14 amino acids. Deletions cut 0 bases from V and 5 bases from J, with 9 bases between. The CDR3: CASSQDVEGDTQYF. The DNA of the CDR3 is TGCGCCAGCAGCCAAGATGTGGAGGGAGATACGCAGTATTTT.

This clone was found a few times. The rearrangement uses TRBV7-5 and TRBJ1-5; the table's D call of TRBD1 was not tested on the DNA. TRBV7-5 is shown as a pseudogene. The CDR3 totals 21 residues. CDR3 sequence reads: CARSLEVAESYPLYSNQPQHF. The CDR3 bases are TGTGCCAGAAGCTTAGAAGTGGCAGAATCGTATCCCCTGTATAGCAATCAGCCCCAGCATTTT.

The V call is TRBV9, the J call TRBJ2-5, with TRBD2 identical over 16 bases. The CDR3 is made up of 18 amino acids. The V gene's germline CDR1 is SGDLS and CDR2 YYNGEE. J gave up 1 base and V 4 bases, and 7 bases lay outside the gene matches. The CDR3 sequence is CASSFGTSGRASQETQYF. CDR3 DNA: TGTGCCAGCAGCTTCGGGACTAGCGGGAGGGCCAGCCAAGAGACCCAGTACTTC.

The rearrangement links TRBV6-2 or TRBV6-3 to TRBJ2-3; 12 bases fit TRBD2. Germline assignment: CDR1 MNHEY and CDR2 SVGEGT. The trim removed 2 bases at V and 2 bases at J, leaving 5 bases unmatched. The CDR3 has 17 residues. The CDR3 DNA follows: TGTGCCAGCAGTTACCGGACTAGCGGGGTTTACACAGATACGCAGTATTTT. Amino acids: CASSYRTSGVYTDTQYF.

This clone was observed once. The chain has TRBV5-1 and TRBJ2-5, with 7 bases lining up with TRBD2. Germline V lookup: CDR1 SGHRS, CDR2 YFSETQ. Trimming removed 0 bases from V and 3 bases from J; junction bases left unmatched: 5. The CDR3 runs 15 residues. CDR3 DNA sequence: TGCGCCAGCAGCTTGGGGGCGGGAGTCGAAGAGACCCAGTACTTC. Its protein is CASSLGAGVEETQYF.

J is TRBJ2-3 and V is TRBV11-2; the D gene is possibly TRBD2 (6 bases). Looked up from germline, CDR1 is SGHAT and CDR2 is FQNNGV. With 0 bases removed from V and 0 bases from J, the gap between germline ends came to 10 bases. The CDR3 length is 16 residues. CDR3: CASSLEGSGSTDTQYF. CDR3 bases: TGTGCCAGCAGCTTAGAAGGTAGCGGTAGCACAGATACGCAGTATTTT.

This sequence joins TRBV28 and TRBJ2-3; 10 bases fit TRBD1. CDR3 size: 17 residues. The V gene's germline CDR1 is MDHEN and CDR2 SYDVKM. V lost 6 bases and J lost 3; bases outside the gene matches: 12. The CDR3 DNA sequence: TGTGCCAGCAGCCCCCCGCGACAGGGGGCTAGAACAGATACGCAGTATTTT. It is translated as CASSPPRQGARTDTQYF.

This clone has a handful of counts. This chain links TRBV28 with TRBJ1-4; D gene uncertain. The V end lost 6 bases, the J end lost 8 bases, and 7 bases lay between the germline ends. CDR3 length equals 11 residues. Germline loops: CDR1 MDHEN, CDR2 SYDVKM. Here the CDR3 DNA reads TGTGCCAGCAGATCTCGGGAAAAACTGTTTTTT. It is translated as CASRSREKLFF.

This clone was found once. The rearrangement uses TRBV29-1 and TRBJ2-2; maybe TRBD2 (6 bases). With 5 bases removed from V and 0 bases from J, the gap between germline ends came to 10 bases. This CDR3 is built from 14 residues. Germline CDR1 SQVTM, CDR2 ANQGSEA. Written as DNA, the CDR3 is TGCAGCGTTATAGCGGTCGCGAACACCGGGGAGCTGTTTTTT. This encodes CSVIAVANTGELFF.

The chain carries TRBV5-8 and TRBJ2-3; 12 nucleotides align to TRBD2. This CDR3 is built from 19 residues. Germline V gene lookup returns CDR1 SGHTS and CDR2 YDEGEE. J was trimmed by 0 bases and V by 3 bases; bases with no gene match: 11. The CDR3 nucleotides read TGTGCCAGCAGCTATTGGAGCTGGACTAGCGGGAAAAGCACAGATACGCAGTATTTT. Its protein product is CASSYWSWTSGKSTDTQYF.

This sequence joins TRBV2 and TRBJ2-1, with 7 bases fitting TRBD2. After removal of 7 bases from V and 8 bases from J, the junction contained 11 bases not matched to a gene. Germline V lookup: CDR1 SNHLY, CDR2 FYNNEI. The CDR3 has 14 amino acids. The CDR3 here is CASTGSLAGHEQFF. The DNA of the CDR3 is TGTGCCAGCACAGGATCCTTAGCGGGCCATGAGCAGTTCTTC. The entire variable domain, with the rest obtained from reference TRBV2 and TRBJ2-1, is as follows: EPEVTQTPSHQVTQMGQEVILRCVPISNHLYFYWYRQILGQKVEFLVSFYNNEISEKSEIFDDQFSVERPDGSNFTLKIRSTKLEDSAMYFCASTGSLAGHEQFFGPGTRLTVL.

The rearrangement uses TRBV6-5 and TRBJ2-7; weak D call: TRBD2 (5 bases). CDR1 is MNHEY, CDR2 SVGAGI, per germline. The CDR3 is made up of 11 amino acids. V was clipped by 6 bases and J by 4 bases, with 7 bases between them. CDR3 nucleotide sequence: TGTGCCAGCAGCAGAGGGTACGAGCAGTACTTC. Translating it yields CASSRGYEQYF.

The V gene is TRBV7-3, the J gene TRBJ1-1; D uncertain. In germline, CDR1 is SGHTA, CDR2 FQGTGA. V was clipped by 3 bases and J by 3 bases, with 14 bases between them. The CDR3 runs to 15 residues. The CDR3 loop reads CASSFRLDVYTEAFF. CDR3 bases: TGTGCCAGCAGCTTCCGACTTGACGTCTACACTGAAGCTTTCTTT.

CDR3 coding DNA: TGTGCCAGCAGCTCGACTAGCGGCGACCTTATTACGCAGTATTTT. The encoded protein is CASSSTSGDLITQYF. The chain is built from TRBV7-3 and TRBJ2-3; 9 bases fit TRBD2. The CDR3 sequence is 15 residues long. Germline lookup yields CDR1 SGHTA and CDR2 FQGTGA. The V segment lost 4 bases and the J segment 8 bases; nucleotides outside the gene matches: 10.

J is TRBJ1-1 and V is TRBV12-3 or TRBV12-4; tentatively, D is TRBD1 (5 bases). The CDR3 length is 13 residues. V shed 3 bases and J shed 9 bases, with 14 bases lying between them. The CDR3 is CASSFAREGKAFF. In nucleotides, the CDR3 is TGTGCCAGCAGTTTTGCCAGGGAAGGGAAAGCTTTCTTT.

The chain combines TRBV6-5 with TRBJ1-1; no definite D call. CDR1 is MNHEY, CDR2 SVGAGI, per germline. The V end lost 2 bases, the J end lost 1 base, and 8 bases lay between the germline ends. There are 14 residues in the CDR3. CDR3 coding DNA: TGTGCCAGCAGTTACGATACAAGGAACACTGAAGCTTTCTTT. As protein: CASSYDTRNTEAFF.

CDR3 region: CASSFRDSLISTGELFF. CDR3 DNA sequence: TGTGCCAGCAGTTTCCGGGACAGCCTAATTTCCACCGGGGAGCTGTTTTTT. The chain joins TRBV27 to TRBJ2-2, with TRBD1 matching 7 bases. Per germline, CDR1 MNHEY and CDR2 SMNVEV (reference sequence). The trim removed 3 bases at V and 4 bases at J, leaving 11 bases unmatched. The CDR3 contains 17 residues.

The chain combines TRBV10-3 with TRBJ1-5; 8 nucleotides line up with TRBD1. The CDR3 contains 17 residues. The J segment lost 0 bases and the V segment lost 0 bases, leaving 4 bases of the junction unmatched. Germline lookup yields CDR1 ENHRY and CDR2 SYGVKD. This chain's CDR3 is CAISESSDRGSNQPQHF. In DNA form, the CDR3 reads TGTGCCATCAGTGAGTCCTCCGACAGGGGTAGCAATCAGCCCCAGCATTTT.

CDR3 in amino acids: CASSLGWGVYEQYF. The DNA for the CDR3 is TGTGCCAGTAGTCTGGGGTGGGGGGTCTACGAGCAGTACTTC. This chain uses TRBV19 with TRBJ2-7; possibly TRBD2 for D (6 bases). The CDR3 runs to 14 residues. The V gene's germline CDR1 is LNHDA and CDR2 SQIVND (reference sequence). V was shortened by 5 bases and J by 3 bases, with 14 bases between the two germline ends. Combining the CDR3 with reference TRBV19 and TRBJ2-7 gives the whole variable domain DGGITQSPKYLFRKEGQNVTLSCEQNLNHDAMYWYRQDPGQGLRLIYYSQIVNDFQKGDIAEGYSVSREKKESFPLTVTSAQKNPTAFYLCASSLGWGVYEQYFGPGTRLTVT.

The CDR3 is CASSQDRGSTEAFF. The CDR3 DNA sequence: TGCGCCAGCAGCCAAGATCGGGGGAGCACTGAAGCTTTCTTT. The chain couples TRBV4-3 to TRBJ1-1; tentatively, D is TRBD1 (5 bases). The CDR3 length is 14 residues. The ends were cut back, 0 bases at V and 4 bases at J, with 9 bases in the middle. Germline V gives CDR1 LGHNA, CDR2 YSLEER.